This T cell receptor (beta chain) was profiled in a study of neurological immune-mediated disorders. This clonotype has at least ten counts. TCRdb analysed the 5' RACE reads with MiXCR anew, one entry per CDR3 protein. The table records more than 35,000 distinct CDR3 sequences, less than 4% of them present only once. The ends lost 5 bases at V and 0 bases at J; junction bases unmatched: 8. Germline V CDR1 and CDR2: SGHTA, FQGNSA. CDR3 length equals 18 residues. Material for sequencing was PBMCs. This chain joins TRBV7-2 and TRBJ2-6, with 9 bases matching TRBD1. The sequence came from a woman between 50 and 59 years old with multiple sclerosis. The CDR3 reads CASSRTGTGRSGANVLTF. The CDR3 nucleotides are TGTGCCAGCAGCCGAACCGGGACAGGGCGCTCTGGGGCCAACGTCCTGACTTTC.